The 17 T cell receptor beta chains reported below all come from one sample, sequenced in a study of T-cell reconstitution after alpha-beta-depleted transplantation in children. Unique molecular identifiers tagged the TCRbeta library. TCRdb re-called the PCR reads through MiXCR, storing one row per CDR3 protein. The sample contains about a million distinct CDR3 sequences, roughly 29% of which appear only once. Sequencing used PBMCs, mostly from graft donor cells, obtained 360 days after TCRalphabeta/CD19-depleted stem cell transplant. The receptors shown here come from a boy under two years old who had a stem cell transplant for SCID, so the T cells may come from the graft donor.

This clonotype was detected a few times. The rearrangement joins TRBV5-1 to TRBJ1-3; TRBD1 agrees at 8 bases. The CDR3 consists of 15 residues. J lost 3 bases, V lost 3 bases, and 5 bases had no gene match. CDR1 and CDR2 (germline): SGHRS, YFSETQ. The CDR3 here is CASSSTGGNGNTIYF. As DNA, the CDR3 is TGCGCCAGCAGCTCTACAGGGGGAAATGGAAACACCATATATTTT.

The chain recombines TRBV12-3 or TRBV12-4 with TRBJ2-5, with 11 nucleotides matching TRBD2. The trim removed 2 bases at V and 4 bases at J, leaving 3 bases unmatched. This CDR3 has 15 residues. CDR3 DNA sequence: TGTGCCAGCAGTTTACTCCTAGCGGGGGGAGAGACCCAGTACTTC. Amino acids: CASSLLLAGGETQYF.

This sequence joins TRBV12-3 or TRBV12-4 and TRBJ1-2; the D is unclear. The CDR3 is 12 amino acids. V lost 3 bases to trimming and J lost 6 bases, with 8 bases between them. The CDR3 DNA follows: TGTGCCAGCAGTTTTGCGAGGGATGGCTACACCTTC. It yields the protein CASSFARDGYTF.

The chain recombines TRBV15 with TRBJ2-7, with a possible D match to TRBD2 (6 bases). V was trimmed by 3 bases and J by 3 bases, leaving 15 bases between them. The germline CDR1 and CDR2 sequences are LNHNV and YYDKDF (reference sequence). This CDR3 comprises 15 residues. The DNA for the CDR3 is TGTGCCACCAGCAGCGGGAGACGGCCCGGCTACGAGCAGTACTTC. Its protein product is CATSSGRRPGYEQYF.

The chain links TRBV7-2 to TRBJ2-3; TRBD2 aligns across 10 bases. The CDR3 loop spans 17 amino acids. CDR1 is SGHTA, CDR2 FQGNSA, per germline. Unmatched junction bases numbered 4, after V lost 0 bases and J lost 1 base. CDR3 sequence: CASSLALAGARTDTQYF. CDR3 coding DNA: TGTGCCAGCAGCTTAGCCCTAGCGGGGGCCCGCACAGATACGCAGTATTTT.

Only a few counts were recorded for this clonotype. The gene calls are TRBV4-2 and TRBJ1-1, with 7 bases identical to TRBD1. Looked up from germline, CDR1 is LGHNA and CDR2 is YNFKEQ. J lost 5 bases, V lost 7 bases, and 16 bases had no gene match. The CDR3 extends over 16 amino acids. The CDR3 here is CASTMGGGSRGTEAFF. For the CDR3, the DNA is TGTGCCAGCACCATGGGAGGGGGCTCTAGAGGGACTGAAGCTTTCTTT.

This chain joins TRBV5-6 and TRBJ2-5; 8 bases are a match to TRBD1. The germline gives CDR1 SGHDT, CDR2 YYEEEE. The CDR3 contains 14 residues. Trimming cost V 1 base and J 3 bases; bases outside gene matches: 2. CDR3 DNA sequence: TGTGCCAGCAGCTTGTACAGGGGGAAAGAGACCCAGTACTTC. Translated: CASSLYRGKETQYF.

This sequence joins TRBV6-5 and TRBJ2-5; D perhaps matches TRBD2 (6 bases). This CDR3 region has 15 residues. Trimming took 1 base from V and 2 from J, leaving 11 bases between them. Germline values: CDR1 MNHEY, CDR2 SVGAGI. DNA of the CDR3: TGTGCCAGCAGTTACTTCCCCGGGGGACAAGAGACCCAGTACTTC. This translates into CASSYFPGGQETQYF.

V and J are TRBV12-3 or TRBV12-4 and TRBJ1-1; 11 positions match TRBD1. The CDR3 contains 15 residues. Trimming removed 6 bases from V and 4 bases from J; junction bases left unmatched: 7. The CDR3 DNA follows: TGTGCCAGCAGCCCTTCCGGGACAGGGGGCACTGAAGCTTTCTTT. Amino acid sequence: CASSPSGTGGTEAFF.

This rearrangement joins TRBV7-9 to TRBJ2-1; 8 nucleotides line up with TRBD2. Germline V gene sequence: CDR1 SEHNR, CDR2 FQNEAQ (reference sequence). The CDR3 is 16 amino acids. Trimming took 1 base from V and 4 from J; bases not matched to a gene: 6. CDR3 amino acids: CASSLGGGGLYNEQFF. In DNA, the CDR3 is TGTGCCAGCAGCTTAGGGGGCGGGGGGCTGTACAATGAGCAGTTCTTC.

The chain carries TRBV9 and TRBJ2-1; no definite D call. From germline, CDR1 is SGDLS and CDR2 YYNGEE. Trimming left V 4 bases short and J 1 base short, with 15 bases between. This CDR3 region has 16 residues. The CDR3: CASSPKTSRSYNEQFF. The CDR3 DNA sequence: TGTGCCAGCAGCCCGAAGACAAGCAGATCCTACAATGAGCAGTTCTTC.

The chain carries TRBV12-3 or TRBV12-4 and TRBJ2-7; D not certain. Trimming took off 2 bases at V and 7 bases at J, with 12 bases between the two ends. The CDR3 covers 13 residues. The CDR3 reads CASSLKTLGEQYF. CDR3 nucleotides: TGTGCCAGCAGTTTAAAGACCTTGGGGGAGCAGTACTTC.

The J gene is TRBJ2-2, the V gene TRBV6-5; possible D gene TRBD1, 7 bases. The CDR3 runs 17 residues. V was shortened by 6 bases and J by 0 bases, with 17 bases between the two germline ends. Germline lookup yields CDR1 MNHEY and CDR2 SVGAGI. The CDR3: CASRRSQGGTNTGELFF. The CDR3 DNA is TGTGCCAGCAGACGCTCCCAGGGGGGCACGAACACCGGGGAGCTGTTTTTT.

The CDR3 DNA follows: TGCAGCGTAGTCCAGGGGGCTTCGAACACTGAAGCTTTCTTT. Encoded protein: CSVVQGASNTEAFF. The chain is built from TRBV29-1 and TRBJ1-1; 8 bases align to TRBD1. There are 14 residues in the CDR3. Germline loops: CDR1 SQVTM, CDR2 ANQGSEA. V lost 6 bases to trimming and J lost 1 base; unmatched junction nucleotides: 7.

This clonotype was seen more than once but under ten times. V gene TRBV12-3 or TRBV12-4 combines with J gene TRBJ2-3; 9 nucleotides agree with TRBD2. The CDR3 is 17 residues long. J gave up 1 base and V 0 bases, and 5 bases lay outside the gene matches. The CDR3 coding sequence is TGTGCCAGCAGTTTAGCTGGCCAGCGGGGGGGCACAGATACGCAGTATTTT. Translation: CASSLAGQRGGTDTQYF.

The CDR3 protein is CSASAGQGIGGELFF. In nucleotides, the CDR3 is TGCAGTGCTAGTGCGGGGCAGGGTATAGGCGGGGAGCTGTTTTTT. The rearrangement joins TRBV20-1 to TRBJ2-2, with D possibly matching TRBD2 (6 bases). The germline gives CDR1 DFQATT, CDR2 SNEGSKA (reference sequence). This CDR3 spans 15 amino acids. The V and J ends lost 3 bases and 7 bases respectively, with 18 bases between them.

The CDR3, as DNA: TGTGCCTGGAAAGTTCTGTCTTATGGCTACACCTTC. It codes for CAWKVLSYGYTF. The chain uses TRBV30 and TRBJ1-2; D gene uncertain. The CDR3 length is 12 residues. V shed 4 bases and J shed 5 bases, with 11 bases lying between them. Germline-derived CDR1 and CDR2 are GTSNPN and SVGIG (reference sequence). Combining the CDR3 with reference TRBV30 and TRBJ1-2 gives the whole variable domain SQTIHQWPATLVQPVGSPLSLECTVEGTSNPNLYWYRQAAGRGLQLLFYSVGIGQISSEVPQNLSASRPQDRQFILSSKKLLLSDSGFYLCAWKVLSYGYTFGSGTRLTVV.